Each of the 7 T cell receptor beta chains below was sequenced from the same sample in a study of control samples from healthy donors and cancer patients. TCRdb's copy holds only in-frame clones and misses some; the assay was immunoSEQ multiplex PCR. In the table there are about 190,000 clones, roughly nine tenths of which are singletons. Sequencing was performed on blood. The receptors derive from a man younger than 40 in good health.

CDR3 coding DNA: TGTGCCAGACGTGTCCGGCGGAGCTCCTATAATTCACCCCTCCACTTT. Residues: CARRVRRSSYNSPLHF. This chain joins TRBV9 and TRBJ1-6; D unresolved. V was cut by 8 bases and J by 0 bases, with 15 bases left in between. The CDR3 spans 16 residues. Germline V gene lookup returns CDR1 SGDLS and CDR2 YYNGEE.

V usage is TRBV25-1 and J usage is TRBJ1-4; weak D call: TRBD1 (6 bases). Germline V gene sequence: CDR1 MGHDK, CDR2 SYGVNS. V lost 1 base and J 1 base, leaving 13 bases between the germline ends. This CDR3 is built from 17 residues. Here the CDR3 reads CASSESLTQGTNEKLFF. DNA of the CDR3: TGTGCCAGCAGTGAATCCCTCACACAGGGAACTAATGAAAAACTGTTTTTT. Together with reference TRBV25-1 and TRBJ1-4, the CDR3 gives the full variable domain: EADIYQTPRYLVIGTGKKITLECSQTMGHDKMYWYQQDPGMELHLIHYSYGVNSTEKGDLSSESTVSRIRTEHFPLTLESARPSHTSQYLCASSESLTQGTNEKLFFGSGTQLSVL.

This clone has just one count. The chain links TRBV11-2 to TRBJ1-1, with 9 positions matching TRBD1. The CDR3 contains 15 residues. V was pared by 1 base and J by 5 bases, with 5 bases of the junction left unmatched. CDR1 and CDR2 (germline): SGHAT, FQNNGV. CDR3 nucleotides: TGTGCCAGCAGCTTAGTCGGACAGGGGTTAACTGAAGCTTTCTTT. This gives the protein CASSLVGQGLTEAFF.

This rearrangement joins TRBV5-8 to TRBJ1-5; D ambiguous. Germline loops: CDR1 SGHTS, CDR2 YDEGEE. V dropped 5 bases and J dropped 3 bases, with 6 bases sitting between them. CDR3 size: 12 residues. CDR3 in DNA: TGTGCCAGCAGTTCCGACAATCAGCCCCAGCATTTT. This encodes CASSSDNQPQHF.

The genes are TRBV19 and TRBJ2-2; 11 bases are shared with TRBD1. Germline CDR1 and CDR2: LNHDA and SQIVND (reference sequence). Germline trimming cut 1 base from V and 7 bases from J; bases unmatched to any gene: 2. The CDR3 is 15 amino acids. The CDR3 loop reads CASSIGGTGGGELFF. The DNA for the CDR3 is TGTGCCAGTAGTATAGGAGGGACAGGGGGCGGGGAGCTGTTTTTT. The full variable domain, in which reference TRBV19 and TRBJ2-2 provide the parts outside the CDR3, is DGGITQSPKYLFRKEGQNVTLSCEQNLNHDAMYWYRQDPGQGLRLIYYSQIVNDFQKGDIAEGYSVSREKKESFPLTVTSAQKNPTAFYLCASSIGGTGGGELFFGEGSRLTVL.

The chain combines TRBV14 with TRBJ2-7, with D possibly called TRBD1 or TRBD2 (5 bases each). Trimming stripped 4 bases from V and 2 bases from J, with 15 bases between. Germline CDR1 and CDR2: SGHDN and FVKESK. The CDR3 contains 15 residues. Written as DNA, the CDR3 is TGTGCCAGCAGCCCCTGGGGCGGACTCCCCTACGAGCAGTACTTC. Translated, it gives CASSPWGGLPYEQYF.

The chain uses TRBV5-6 and TRBJ1-2; D uncertain. The CDR3 length is 14 residues. V lost 2 bases, J lost 2 bases, and 10 bases lay in between. Germline V gene sequence: CDR1 SGHDT, CDR2 YYEEEE. In DNA form, the CDR3 reads TGTGCCAGCAGCTTCGCCAGGAGCAACTATGGCTACACCTTC. It is translated as CASSFARSNYGYTF.